This entry describes one T cell receptor beta chain. The antigen is undetermined. These data belong to a study of post-analysis software for immune sequencing data. Findings and limits, study-wide: Versus controls, multiple sclerosis patients showed significantly lower diversity (normalized Chao1). About 5 TRBV segments were significantly more frequent in patients than in controls. TRBV5-6, TRBV5-1 and TRBV20-1 were among these segments.

Trimming stripped 0 bases from V and 1 base from J, with 10 bases between. The germline CDR1 and CDR2 sequences are LGHNA and YSLEER. The CDR3 has 16 residues. Incorporated into the TCR beta cDNA libraries were unique molecular identifiers, which served to reduce PCR and sequencing biases. TCRdb passed the PCR reads through MiXCR, listing each CDR3 protein once. The sample contains about 770,000 distinct CDR3 sequences, about 43% of which appear only once. The sequenced sample was blood. This clonotype was obtained from a girl aged 10-17 years with multiple sclerosis. The chain recombines TRBV4-3 with TRBJ2-1, with D uncertain. The CDR3: CASSQEHLVSYNEQFF. CDR3 coding DNA: TGCGCCAGCAGCCAAGAACACCTAGTATCCTACAATGAGCAGTTCTTC.